This is a list of T cell receptor beta chains from one sample in a study of blood T cell repertoires in COVID-19. This table comes from immunoSEQ multiplex PCR, and its TCRdb copy is limited to in-frame clones, with some not included. The repertoire holds roughly 200,000 clones, with 82% as singletons. The sequencing sample was made of PBMCs or T cells enriched from blood (not recorded which). The receptors derive from a woman between 55 and 75 years old with acute COVID-19. CDR3s leave out the opening cysteine and the closing phenylalanine or tryptophan. Fields, in order: V gene, J gene, CDR3 protein.

TRBV3-1/TRBV3-2,TRBJ1-1,ASSQGPNRRGTEAF
TRBV7-2,TRBJ2-1,ASSLATSGGSSYNEQF
TRBV19,TRBJ1-2,ASSIQGAVYGYT
TRBV9,TRBJ2-1,ASSAGQGVHNEQF
TRBV10-3,TRBJ1-1,AISDVPRNTEAF
TRBV30,TRBJ1-5,AWSGGGNQPQH
TRBV11-2,TRBJ1-3,ASSLETGKGGNTIY
TRBV24-1,TRBJ2-1,ATSDSGTSGAPVWYNEQF
TRBV5-1,TRBJ1-1,ASSPGNTEAF
TRBV4-3,TRBJ1-4,ASSQVPGQLPEKLF
TRBV2,TRBJ1-3,ASSEADRGSGNTIY
TRBV9,TRBJ2-2,ASSGFLAGNTGELF
TRBV2,TRBJ2-2,ASTGAGGTGELF
TRBV18,TRBJ1-5,ASSIGGANQPQH
TRBV6-2/TRBV6-3,TRBJ2-1,ASSYSIQGDFYNEQF
TRBV10-3,TRBJ2-3,AISESGGGTDTQY
TRBV24-1,TRBJ2-1,ATSDFRGYNEQF
TRBV4-2,TRBJ1-6,ASSQEGGRIRSSYNSPLH
TRBV18,TRBJ1-3,ASSETGAGNTIY
TRBV4-3,TRBJ2-3,ASSQDGTSDTRGTDTQY
TRBV4-3,TRBJ2-5,ASSQRGLLWETQY
TRBV7-9,TRBJ2-7,ASSQGGEQY
TRBV13,TRBJ2-3,ASSLLGSSTDTQY
TRBV11-2,TRBJ1-1,ASSPPYTEAF
TRBV3-1/TRBV3-2,TRBJ2-1,ASSQMNRGRKQF
TRBV29-1,TRBJ1-4,SVYRAAEKELF
TRBV11-3,TRBJ2-5,ASSLGGTGGASETQY
TRBV18,TRBJ1-5,ASSPRQNQPQH
TRBV18,TRBJ1-6,ASSPWDRLNSPLH
TRBV5-5,TRBJ1-1,ASSKGQGRTEAF
TRBV10-1,TRBJ2-1,ASSEEPSGVNEQF
TRBV5-1,TRBJ2-1,ASSLFAREQF
TRBV20-1,TRBJ1-5,SASMEGQPQH
TRBV9,TRBJ1-1,ASSVIGDTEAF
TRBV28,TRBJ1-2,ASSLAPGYYT
TRBV12-5,TRBJ1-3,ASGRGANGNTIY
TRBV12-3/TRBV12-4,TRBJ1-6,ASGREVNSPLH
TRBV7-2,TRBJ1-5,ASSLGYWDSKNQPQH